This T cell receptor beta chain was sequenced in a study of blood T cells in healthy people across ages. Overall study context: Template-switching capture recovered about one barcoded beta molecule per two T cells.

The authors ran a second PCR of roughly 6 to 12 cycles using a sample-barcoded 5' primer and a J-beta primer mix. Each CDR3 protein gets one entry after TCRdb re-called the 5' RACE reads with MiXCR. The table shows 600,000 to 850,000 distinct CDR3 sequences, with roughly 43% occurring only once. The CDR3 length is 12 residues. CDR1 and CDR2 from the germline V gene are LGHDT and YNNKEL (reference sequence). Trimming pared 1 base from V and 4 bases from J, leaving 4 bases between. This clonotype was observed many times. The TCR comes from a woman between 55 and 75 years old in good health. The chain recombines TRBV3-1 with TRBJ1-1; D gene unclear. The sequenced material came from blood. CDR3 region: CASSQGFTEAFF. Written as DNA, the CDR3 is TGTGCCAGCAGCCAAGGGTTCACTGAAGCTTTCTTT. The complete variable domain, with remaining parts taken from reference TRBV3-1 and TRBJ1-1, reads DTAVSQTPKYLVTQMGNDKSIKCEQNLGHDTMYWYKQDSKKFLKIMFSYNNKELIINETVPNRFSPKSPDKAHLNLHINSLELGDSAVYFCASSQGFTEAFFGQGTRLTVV.